The present TCR beta chain was sequenced within a study of blood T cells in healthy people across ages (dated by TCRdb to between 2015 and 2017). About the full investigation: In model experiments, template switching captured about one uniquely barcoded TCR beta cDNA molecule for every two T cells. Age-related changes in TCR beta repertoire diversity were measured in the study by deep sequencing normalized with unique cDNA molecular identifiers. The donors were divided into four age groups: young (average around 16 years), middle-aged (about 39), aged (under 70) and long-lived (82). To avoid experimental bias, donors of different ages were spread randomly across the sequencing lanes. The study analyzed two additional independent replicas of 1 million unique cDNA reads from the same blood draw for two donors, one aged 18 to 29 and one aged 80 or older. The full study reports these points: The CMV infection status of donors was not known, potentially confounding age-related changes in expanded clonotypes. Bulk unsorted PBMC profiling prevented conclusive comparison of naive and antigen-experienced compartments. Compared with the aged group, more naive CD4+ T cells, fewer expanded clones and increased TCR diversity were shown by the long-lived group, suggesting age selection. The percentage of naive T cells measured by flow cytometry correlated strongly with observed TCR beta diversity. Observed TCR beta diversity per million T cells fell roughly linearly with age, and a significant reduction was already apparent by age around 40. Estimates of total diversity from one million sequenced T cells were regarded as lower bounds and underestimates.

Receptor libraries were prepared by 5' RACE. TCRdb records Illumina HiSeq 2500 as the sequencer. A second roughly 6 to 11 cycle PCR used a sample-barcoded 5' primer and a J-beta primer mix. A template-switch 5' adaptor carrying 12 random nucleotides introduced a unique molecular identifier onto each TCR beta cDNA molecule. Each sample yielded at least 3 million CDR3-containing paired-end reads. All of the RNA was converted into first-strand cDNA using the Mint cDNA synthesis kit, with a TRBC-specific oligonucleotide serving as the primer. Following uracil-DNA glycosylase treatment, a first 18-cycle PCR with universal primers M1SS and BC2_uni_R was performed on all cDNA. In the paper's pipeline: Normalization of each sample was performed by random selection of 1 million high-quality reads, each carrying a distinct molecular identifier. Reads sharing molecular identifiers were discarded rather than binned into consensus sequences. MiTCR, run with a Q25 quality threshold and the strictest error-elimination algorithm, handled CDR3 identification, clonotype clustering and error correction. A nonparametric unseen species model using Euler transformation provided a lower-bound estimate of total TCR beta diversity. TCRdb redid the processing of the public reads, applying fastp at Q25 and MiXCR, and retained in-frame beta chains. Every entry covers one CDR3 protein and lists the most common genes and DNA from its rows. The V and J calls were determined by TCRdb, not by the authors. For this sample there are around 400,000 distinct CDR3 sequences; about 49% appear just once. Of the sample, roughly 51% is held by the ten largest clones.

In the germline V gene, CDR1 corresponds to SGHTA and CDR2 to FQGNSA. The CDR3 contains 15 residues, cysteine and phenylalanine counted. The read is trimmed to its CDR3 DNA, 45 bases read in frame from base 1. V trim: 2 bases; J trim: 0 bases; unmatched bases: 3. Donors were 39 systemically healthy Caucasian individuals from Russia aged roughly 6 to 90 years. Each donor gave around 9 milliliters of peripheral blood, collected into EDTA-treated Vacutainer tubes. Ficoll-Paque density-gradient centrifugation was used to isolate PBMCs, with at least 7 million per sample. Total RNA, at least 6 micrograms per sample, was extracted from PBMCs with Trizol reagent. Naive CD45RAhigh/CD27high T cell percentages were measured by flow cytometry on a PBMC aliquot from every donor. In regard to this clonotype: Its antigen remains unidentified. Base-call qualities are not available, and no considerably larger clone is one nucleotide away.

The V and J segments used are TRBV7-2 and TRBJ2-7; 8 junctional bases match TRBD2. This receptor was taken from a man in his fifties or sixties in good health. The sequencing input was blood. The CDR3: CASSLRGGSSYEQYF. The DNA sequence reads TGTGCCAGCAGCTTACGCGGGGGGAGCTCCTACGAGCAGTACTTC.